This is a list of T cell receptor beta chains from one sample in a study of cytotoxic CD8 clonotypes in ibrutinib-treated CLL. Sequencing used immunoSEQ multiplex PCR; TCRdb keeps in-frame clones, though not all of them. The sample contains tens of thousands of clones, 49% of which appear only once. This sample comprised PBMCs, obtained before ibrutinib treatment. The receptor set was obtained from a human donor with chronic lymphocytic leukemia. Both conserved end residues are part of each CDR3. A D gene is named only where the DNA matches it firmly. Only some rows state a clone size, as once, few, many or a class for expanded clones.

>TRBJ2-3|NA|TRBV5-8|NA
CASSLGGIGTDTQYF
TGTGCCAGCAGCTTGGGCGGGATAGGGACAGATACGCAGTATTTT
>TRBJ2-1|NA|TRBV19|few
CASSIEGLPEFF
TGTGCCAGTAGTATAGAGGGACTGCCTGAGTTCTTC
>TRBJ1-2|TRBD1|TRBV28|once
CASSQGYGTVSF
TGTGCCAGCAGCCAAGGGTATGGGACAGTTTCCTTC
>TRBJ1-5|TRBD1|TRBV4-1|few
CASSQAGGGGQPQHF
TGCGCCAGCAGCCAGGCAGGGGGGGGCGGGCAGCCCCAGCATTTT
>TRBJ1-5|NA|TRBV15|few
CATSRGGRDSQPQHF
TGTGCCACCAGCAGAGGGGGGAGGGATAGTCAGCCCCAGCATTTT
>TRBJ1-2|NA|TRBV4-1|NA
CASSQEVTGERNGYTF
TGCGCCAGCAGCCAAGAGGTAACCGGGGAACGGAATGGCTACACCTTC
>TRBJ1-2|NA|TRBV25-1|few
CASSHGGKGYTF
TGTGCCAGCAGCCATGGTGGAAAGGGCTACACCTTC
>TRBJ2-5|NA|TRBV10-3|few
CAISEVQETQYF
TGTGCCATCAGTGAAGTCCAAGAGACCCAGTACTTC
>TRBJ1-2|TRBD1|TRBV7-8|NA
CASSLVSGTVGSNYGYTF
TGTGCCAGCAGCTTAGTGTCTGGGACAGTCGGTTCTAACTATGGCTACACCTTC
>TRBJ1-2|NA|TRBV7-9|NA
CASSPSGGSYGYTF
TGTGCCAGCAGCCCCTCCGGGGGGAGCTATGGCTACACCTTC
>TRBJ2-7|TRBD1|TRBV7-2|NA
CASSARQGAFSYEQYF
TGTGCCAGCAGCGCAAGACAGGGGGCTTTTTCCTACGAGCAGTACTTC
>TRBJ1-4|TRBD1|TRBV5-4|few
CASSRLETGNEKLFF
TGTGCCAGCAGCCGCCTGGAGACAGGGAATGAAAAACTGTTTTTT
>TRBJ2-6|NA|TRBV19|NA
CASSRRWISGANVLTF
TGTGCCAGTAGCCGTCGATGGATCTCTGGGGCCAACGTCCTGACTTTC
>TRBJ2-1|TRBD2|TRBV9|NA
CASSPRTSGGPVSYNEQFF
TGTGCCAGCAGCCCACGGACTAGCGGGGGGCCCGTCTCCTACAATGAGCAGTTCTTC
>TRBJ1-6|NA|TRBV14|NA
CASSQQGKYSPLHF
TGTGCCAGCAGCCAGCAGGGGAAGTATTCACCCCTCCACTTT
>TRBJ1-1|NA|TRBV7-3|NA
CASSLDQGNTEAFF
TGTGCCAGCAGCTTAGATCAGGGGAACACTGAAGCTTTCTTT
>TRBJ1-1|TRBD1|TRBV30|few
CAWTPGDRGTEAFF
TGTGCCTGGACCCCCGGGGACAGGGGCACTGAAGCTTTCTTT
>TRBJ2-1|NA|TRBV4-1|NA
CASSQTPTYNEQFF
TGCGCCAGCAGCCAAACGCCGACCTACAATGAGCAGTTCTTC
>TRBJ2-7|NA|TRBV9|NA
CASSVAWESYEQYF
TGTGCCAGCAGCGTGGCCTGGGAGTCTTACGAGCAGTACTTC
>TRBJ1-2|NA|TRBV6-4|few
CASSAGINYGYTF
TGTGCCAGCAGTGCAGGGATTAACTATGGCTACACCTTC
>TRBJ1-5|NA|TRBV7-9|NA
CASSRGYSNQPQHF
TGTGCCAGCAGCCGGGGATATAGCAATCAGCCCCAGCATTTT
>TRBJ1-1|NA|TRBV11-1|NA
CASSFSNTEAFF
TGTGCCAGCAGCTTTTCGAACACTGAAGCTTTCTTT
>TRBJ2-3|NA|TRBV11-2|NA
CASSLDGVLTDTQYF
TGTGCCAGCAGCTTAGATGGGGTTCTGACAGATACGCAGTATTTT
>TRBJ2-7|TRBD1|TRBV7-2|NA
CASSPANRGRPMEQYF
TGTGCCAGCAGCCCGGCGAACAGGGGGCGACCTATGGAGCAGTACTTC
>TRBJ2-3|TRBD2|TRBV4-1|NA
CASSHPSGGNTDTQYF
TGCGCCAGCAGCCATCCTAGCGGGGGGAACACAGATACGCAGTATTTT
>TRBJ1-2|NA|TRBV6-5|few
CASSYSPSSPIYGYTF
TGTGCCAGCAGTTACTCTCCCAGTAGCCCCATCTATGGCTACACCTTC
>TRBJ1-2|NA|TRBV2|medium-sized
CASSELRAMGGANGYTF
TGTGCCAGCAGTGAATTAAGGGCTATGGGGGGCGCAAATGGCTACACCTTC
>TRBJ2-1|NA|TRBV6-5|NA
CASSYSRGPYNEQFF
TGTGCCAGCAGTTACTCGAGGGGACCCTACAATGAGCAGTTCTTC
>TRBJ1-5|TRBD1|TRBV14|many
CASSPGTGLPQHF
TGTGCCAGCAGCCCCGGGACAGGGCTGCCCCAGCATTTT
>TRBJ2-7|TRBD2|TRBV7-9|NA
CASSSTSGGYEQYF
TGTGCCAGCAGCTCAACTAGCGGGGGTTACGAGCAGTACTTC
>TRBJ1-1|TRBD1|TRBV19|NA
CATGQEYTEAFF
TGTGCCACCGGACAGGAGTACACTGAAGCTTTCTTT
>TRBJ2-5|NA|TRBV2|NA
CASSWTEETQYF
TGTGCCAGCAGTTGGACAGAAGAGACCCAGTACTTC
>TRBJ1-2|NA|TRBV7-9|NA
CASSRGAGDANYGYTF
TGTGCCAGCAGCCGCGGAGCGGGGGATGCGAACTATGGCTACACCTTC
>TRBJ2-2|NA|TRBV6-6|NA
CASSLDGTGELFF
TGTGCCAGCAGTTTAGATGGGACCGGGGAGCTGTTTTTT
>TRBJ1-2|TRBD1|TRBV7-9|NA
CASIQGLDGYTF
TGTGCCAGCATACAGGGGTTGGACGGCTACACCTTC
>TRBJ2-3|NA|TRBV7-3|NA
CASSFGPGDTQYF
NA
>TRBJ1-2|NA|TRBV15|once
CATSRDRYGYTF
TGTGCCACCAGCAGGGACCGATATGGCTACACCTTC
>TRBJ2-5|NA|TRBV28|NA
CASTDSNQETQYF
TGTGCCAGCACGGACAGCAATCAAGAGACCCAGTACTTC
>TRBJ1-5|NA|TRBV10-3|NA
CAISPDDQPQHF
TGTGCCATCAGTCCGGATGATCAGCCCCAGCATTTT
>TRBJ1-1|NA|TRBV6-5|NA
CASGSRGVTEAFF
TGTGCCAGCGGGTCACGGGGGGTCACTGAAGCTTTCTTT
>TRBJ1-5|TRBD1|TRBV2|many
CASSDSSKPGTGYSQHF
TGTGCCAGCAGTGATTCGTCTAAACCGGGGACAGGGTATTCACAGCATTTT
>TRBJ1-2|TRBD1|TRBV5-8|NA
CASSLLGQDGYTF
TGTGCCAGCAGCTTGCTCGGACAGGATGGCTACACCTTC
>TRBJ1-1|NA|TRBV19|NA
CASSIDRLNTEAFF
TGTGCCAGTAGTATAGATCGGCTGAACACTGAAGCTTTCTTT
>TRBJ1-3|NA|TRBV10-3|NA
CAIKREGGNTIYF
TGTGCCATCAAGAGAGAAGGTGGAAACACCATATATTTT
>TRBJ2-2|NA|TRBV7-8|NA
CASSLAGSTGELFF
TGTGCCAGCAGCTTAGCTGGGAGCACCGGGGAGCTGTTTTTT
>TRBJ2-1|TRBD2|TRBV5-6|NA
CASSLERGGDYNEQFF
TGTGCCAGCAGCTTGGAGCGTGGGGGGGATTACAATGAGCAGTTCTTC
>TRBJ1-1|NA|TRBV29-1|NA
CSGRGMNTEAFF
TGCAGCGGGCGAGGTATGAACACTGAAGCTTTCTTT
>TRBJ2-3|NA|TRBV5-1|NA
CASSLQLDLGTDTQYF
TGCGCCAGCAGCTTGCAACTAGACTTGGGCACAGATACGCAGTATTTT
>TRBJ1-2|NA|TRBV4-1|once
CASSQGALNYGYTF
TGCGCCAGCAGCCAGGGGGCCCTTAACTATGGCTACACCTTC
>TRBJ1-6|NA|TRBV2|many
CASSVQLRDSPLHF
TGTGCCAGCAGTGTTCAACTCAGGGATTCACCCCTCCACTTT
>TRBJ2-7|NA|TRBV9|once
CASSVKTETRHEQYF
TGTGCCAGCAGCGTTAAGACAGAGACAAGACACGAGCAGTACTTC
>TRBJ2-5|TRBD2|TRBV5-1|NA
CASSLVASGGAAQETQYF
TGCGCCAGCAGCTTGGTGGCTAGCGGGGGGGCGGCCCAAGAGACCCAGTACTTC
>TRBJ1-4|NA|TRBV29-1|NA
CSVAGTGNEKLFF
TGCAGCGTTGCCGGGACGGGGAATGAAAAACTGTTTTTT
>TRBJ1-1|NA|TRBV9|NA
CASSVEPGYTEAFF
TGTGCCAGCAGCGTAGAACCCGGGTACACTGAAGCTTTCTTT
>TRBJ2-3|TRBD1|TRBV18|once
CASSPLWGQVSTDTQYF
TGTGCCAGCTCCCCGCTCTGGGGACAGGTATCCACAGATACGCAGTATTTT
>TRBJ2-5|NA|TRBV6-1|NA
CASSEWQGAVSQETQYF
TGTGCCAGCAGTGAATGGCAGGGCGCCGTATCGCAAGAGACCCAGTACTTC
>TRBJ1-2|NA|TRBV23-1|NA
CASRSSLLGQFYGYTF
TGCGCCAGCCGATCCTCCCTTTTGGGCCAGTTCTATGGCTACACCTTC
>TRBJ1-6|TRBD1|TRBV27|NA
CASSLTPGGGRYNSPLHF
TGTGCCAGCAGTTTAACACCAGGGGGAGGGAGGTATAATTCACCCCTCCACTTT
>TRBJ1-2|NA|TRBV10-2|many
CASSGDIEGYTF
TGCGCCAGCAGTGGAGACATCGAAGGCTACACCTTC
>TRBJ2-1|NA|TRBV9|NA
CASSPFEIRVSYNEQFF
TGTGCCAGCAGCCCCTTCGAAATCCGGGTCTCCTACAATGAGCAGTTCTTC